The sequence of this T cell receptor (beta chain) was determined in a study of cytomegalovirus exposure and HLA in healthy donors. General study findings and limits: Owing to their indistinguishability, certain V segments, notably TRBV6-2 and TRBV6-3, were excluded. A list of approximately 150 TCR beta chains associated with cytomegalovirus was given.

PCR employed 60 Vbeta and 13 Jbeta primers. Profiling relied on immunoSEQ multiplex PCR, and the TCRdb table lists in-frame clones only, not all of them. The sample lists more than 95,000 clones; approximately 16% were seen once. For this clone: Its antigen is not known.

Germline CDR1 and CDR2: SNHLY and FYNNEI. J gave up 9 bases and V 6 bases, and 10 bases lay outside the gene matches. The CDR3 runs to 15 residues. Healthy donors of bone marrow made up the group. The origin of this receptor is a female donor in good health and CMV-seronegative. Sequenced input: PBMCs. V usage is TRBV2 and J usage is TRBJ2-1, with 11 bases identical to TRBD1. Here the CDR3 reads CASSAGQGARGEQFF. CDR3 nucleotide sequence: TGTGCCAGCAGCGCAGGACAGGGGGCGCGCGGTGAGCAGTTCTTC.